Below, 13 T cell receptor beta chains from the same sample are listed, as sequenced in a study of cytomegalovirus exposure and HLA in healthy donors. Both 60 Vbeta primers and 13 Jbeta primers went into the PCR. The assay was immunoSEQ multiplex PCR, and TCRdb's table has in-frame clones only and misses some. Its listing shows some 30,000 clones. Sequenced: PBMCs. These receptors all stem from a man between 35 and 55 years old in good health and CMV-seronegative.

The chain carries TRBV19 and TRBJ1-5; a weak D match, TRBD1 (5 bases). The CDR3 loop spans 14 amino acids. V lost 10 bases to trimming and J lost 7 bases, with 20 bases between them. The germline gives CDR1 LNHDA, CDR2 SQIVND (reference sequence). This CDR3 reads CATSDQAGVQPQHF. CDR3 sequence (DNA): TGTGCCACGTCTGACCAGGCGGGGGTCCAGCCCCAGCATTTT.

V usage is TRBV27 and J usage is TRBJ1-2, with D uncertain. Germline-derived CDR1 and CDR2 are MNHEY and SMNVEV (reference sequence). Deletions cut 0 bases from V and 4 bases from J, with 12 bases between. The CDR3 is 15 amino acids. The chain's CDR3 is CASSLSPYLLYGYTF. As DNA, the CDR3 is TGTGCCAGCAGTTTATCACCCTATCTTCTCTATGGCTACACCTTC.

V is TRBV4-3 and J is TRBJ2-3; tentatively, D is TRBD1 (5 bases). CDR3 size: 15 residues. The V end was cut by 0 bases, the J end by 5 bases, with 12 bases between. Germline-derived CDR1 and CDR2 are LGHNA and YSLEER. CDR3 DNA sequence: TGCGCCAGCAGCCAAGATCGCAGGGCGGAAGATACGCAGTATTTT. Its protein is CASSQDRRAEDTQYF.

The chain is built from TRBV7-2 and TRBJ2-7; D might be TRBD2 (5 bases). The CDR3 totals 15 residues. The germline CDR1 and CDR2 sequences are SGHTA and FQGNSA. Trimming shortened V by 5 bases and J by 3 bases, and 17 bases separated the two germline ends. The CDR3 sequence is CASSLHLTGVYEQYF. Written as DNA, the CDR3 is TGTGCCAGCAGCCTCCACCTAACCGGGGTCTACGAGCAGTACTTC.

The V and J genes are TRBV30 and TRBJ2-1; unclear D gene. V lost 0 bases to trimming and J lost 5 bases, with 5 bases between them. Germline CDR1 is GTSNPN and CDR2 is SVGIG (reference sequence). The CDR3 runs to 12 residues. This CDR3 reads CAWSVTDNEQFF. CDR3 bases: TGTGCCTGGAGTGTTACGGACAATGAGCAGTTCTTC.

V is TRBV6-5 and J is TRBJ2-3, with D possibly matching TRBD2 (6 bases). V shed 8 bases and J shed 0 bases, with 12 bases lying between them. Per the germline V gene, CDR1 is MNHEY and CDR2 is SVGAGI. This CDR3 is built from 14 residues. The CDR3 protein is CASGVRGSTDTQYF. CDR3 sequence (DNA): TGTGCCAGCGGCGTTCGGGGGAGCACAGATACGCAGTATTTT.

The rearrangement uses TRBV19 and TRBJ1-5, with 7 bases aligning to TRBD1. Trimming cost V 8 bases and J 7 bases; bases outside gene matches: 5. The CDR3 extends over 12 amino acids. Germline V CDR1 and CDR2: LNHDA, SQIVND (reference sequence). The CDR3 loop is CASRTGEQPQHF. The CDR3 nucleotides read TGTGCCAGTCGAACAGGGGAGCAGCCCCAGCATTTT. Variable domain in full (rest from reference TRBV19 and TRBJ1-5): DGGITQSPKYLFRKEGQNVTLSCEQNLNHDAMYWYRQDPGQGLRLIYYSQIVNDFQKGDIAEGYSVSREKKESFPLTVTSAQKNPTAFYLCASRTGEQPQHFGDGTRLSIL.

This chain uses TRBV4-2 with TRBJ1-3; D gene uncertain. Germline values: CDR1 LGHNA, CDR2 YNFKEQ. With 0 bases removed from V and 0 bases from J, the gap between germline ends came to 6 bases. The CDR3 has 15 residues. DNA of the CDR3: TGTGCCAGCAGCCAAGAGCTAGCCTCTGGAAACACCATATATTTT. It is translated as CASSQELASGNTIYF.

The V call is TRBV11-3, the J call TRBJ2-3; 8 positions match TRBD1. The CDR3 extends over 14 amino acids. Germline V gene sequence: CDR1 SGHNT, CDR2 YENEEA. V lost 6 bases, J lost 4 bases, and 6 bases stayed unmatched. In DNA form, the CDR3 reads TGTGCCAGCAGTTATCAGGGGGCTGCAGATACGCAGTATTTT. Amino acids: CASSYQGAADTQYF.

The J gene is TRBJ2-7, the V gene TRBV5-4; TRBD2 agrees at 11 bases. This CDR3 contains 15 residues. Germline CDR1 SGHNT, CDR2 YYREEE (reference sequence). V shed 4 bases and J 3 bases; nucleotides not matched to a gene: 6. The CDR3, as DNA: TGTGCCAGCAGCGGGGGGACTAGCGGCAACTACGAGCAGTACTTC. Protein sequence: CASSGGTSGNYEQYF. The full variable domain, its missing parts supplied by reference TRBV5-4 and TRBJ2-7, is ETGVTQSPTHLIKTRGQQVTLRCSSQSGHNTVSWYQQALGQGPQFIFQYYREEENGRGNFPPRFSGLQFPNYSSELNVNALELDDSALYLCASSGGTSGNYEQYFGPGTRLTVT.

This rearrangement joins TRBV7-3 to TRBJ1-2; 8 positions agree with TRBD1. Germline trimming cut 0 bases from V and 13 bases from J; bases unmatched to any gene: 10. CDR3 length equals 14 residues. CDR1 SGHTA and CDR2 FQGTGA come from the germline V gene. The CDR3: CASSLTEGRGRRTF. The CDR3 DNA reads TGTGCCAGCAGCTTAACGGAAGGCAGGGGGCGTCGCACCTTC.

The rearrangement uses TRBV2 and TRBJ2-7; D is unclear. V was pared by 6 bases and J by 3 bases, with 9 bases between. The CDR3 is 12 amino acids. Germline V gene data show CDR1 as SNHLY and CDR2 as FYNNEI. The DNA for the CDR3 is TGTGCCAGCAGCTTATTGAGCTACGAGCAGTACTTC. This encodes CASSLLSYEQYF.

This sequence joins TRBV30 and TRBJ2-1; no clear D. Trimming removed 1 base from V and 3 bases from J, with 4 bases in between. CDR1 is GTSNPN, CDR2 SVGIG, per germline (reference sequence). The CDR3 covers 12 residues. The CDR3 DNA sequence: TGTGCCTGGAGTGCCAACTACAATGAGCAGTTCTTC. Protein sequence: CAWSANYNEQFF.